This T cell receptor (beta chain) was recorded in a study of chemoradiotherapy in HPV16-positive cancers (dated by TCRdb to the early 2020s). A note on the overall study: Candidate HPV-specific T-cell clones and common TCR motifs were defined through functional T-cell assays on cells from a couple of HPV16-positive patients. The study asked whether T-cell immunity to the HPV oncoproteins E6 and E7 changes during chemoradiotherapy and whether this immunity affects survival. Next, the candidate HPV-specific TCRs and motifs were followed in TCR repertoires from about 90 patients with HPV-related cancers.

Broad study findings and their caveats: Expansion of candidate HPV-specific clones and E7-related TCR motifs was observed in the tumor microenvironment during treatment, whereas no such expansion was observed for non-HPV-specific T cells. The functional definition of HPV-specific T cells came from only a couple of HPV16-positive patients, and the survival association was reported for HPV16-positive patients. In HPV16-positive patients, expansion of HPV-responsive T cells during chemoradiotherapy was found to be associated with improved recurrence-free survival.

For this clone: Its antigen is still unknown. The sample holds no much larger clone one base away, and base qualities are not on file.

V is cut by 0 bases and J by 4 bases, and the space between the germline ends is 6 bases. The CDR3 contains 13 residues, cysteine and phenylalanine counted. The read is trimmed to its CDR3 DNA, 39 bases read in frame from base 1. CDR1 LGHNA and CDR2 YNFKEQ are derived from the germline V gene. Library method: the immunoSEQ multiplex PCR assay. Sourced from immuneACCESS, this table was stored by TCRdb with only in-frame sequences that have V and J called. A share of the clones is absent; for the studies checked, an unresolved V gene accounts for under half, and the remainder has no known explanation. Present in this sample are about 22,000 clones, roughly 92% of which were seen just once. The ten largest clones represent 17% of the sample. Repertoires were sampled repeatedly over the course of chemoradiotherapy so that clonal expansion in the tumor microenvironment could be followed.

The TCR was taken from a human donor with HPV-associated anogenital cancer. Sample: blood, taken from a patient who underwent chemoradiotherapy. The sequence joins TRBV4-2 to TRBJ1-2, with the D gene call left open. The CDR3 corresponds to CASSQEKFYGYTF. At the DNA level, the sequence is TGTGCCAGCAGCCAAGAGAAGTTCTATGGCTACACCTTC.